This T cell receptor beta chain was identified in a study of T cells expressing NK-cell markers. The CDR3 extends over 18 amino acids. Germline V gene lookup returns CDR1 KGHSH and CDR2 LQKENI. With the 5' RACE reads reprocessed, TCRdb shows one record per CDR3 protein and no DNA. Reported are 550,000 to 600,000 distinct CDR3 sequences; the ten largest clones contain about 3.6%. The sample comprised blood T cells: a sorted CD56 or NKG2C T cell subset, CD4+ or CD8+ T cells, or bulk PBMC T cells (not recorded which). The V gene is TRBV18, the J gene TRBJ2-2; TCRdb picks TRBD1, but there is no DNA to check that call. This TCR was recovered from a man younger than 35 in good health. CDR3 amino acids: CASSPDRDSPLNTGELFF.